These 7 T cell receptor beta chains came from one sample sequenced in a study of cytomegalovirus exposure and HLA in healthy donors. The protocol was immunoSEQ multiplex PCR, while the TCRdb copy is restricted to in-frame clones and leaves out a portion. Here the sample spans 67,000 or so clones, 94% being singletons. The sequenced material came from PBMCs. These receptors came from a man between 18 and 29 years old in good health and CMV-seropositive.

The J gene is TRBJ2-1, the V gene TRBV27; D uncertain. The V end was cut by 3 bases, the J end by 4 bases, with 10 bases between. The CDR3 extends over 14 amino acids. Germline assignment: CDR1 MNHEY and CDR2 SMNVEV (reference sequence). The CDR3 DNA reads as TGTGCCAGCAGTTTTGACAACTCATACAATGAGCAGTTCTTC. It codes for CASSFDNSYNEQFF.

The V and J genes are TRBV5-6 and TRBJ2-7, with a tentative D call TRBD2 (5 bases). This CDR3 comprises 15 residues. Trimming cost V 0 bases and J 2 bases, with 12 bases left between them. The germline CDR1 and CDR2 sequences are SGHDT and YYEEEE. The CDR3 DNA reads as TGTGCCAGCAGCTTGGTCTTCAGCGGAGCCTACGAGCAGTACTTC. Its protein is CASSLVFSGAYEQYF. The full variable domain, in which reference TRBV5-6 and TRBJ2-7 provide the parts outside the CDR3, is DAGVTQSPTHLIKTRGQQVTLRCSPKSGHDTVSWYQQALGQGPQFIFQYYEEEERQRGNFPDRFSGHQFPNYSSELNVNALLLGDSALYLCASSLVFSGAYEQYFGPGTRLTVT.

The chain is built from TRBV19 and TRBJ2-7, with no clear D. Germline-derived CDR1 and CDR2 are LNHDA and SQIVND (reference sequence). The CDR3 runs to 14 residues. V was trimmed by 5 bases and J by 1 base, leaving 12 bases between them. In DNA form, the CDR3 reads TGTGCCAGTAGTTCTCAGCGTGGATCCTACGAGCAGTACTTC. It encodes CASSSQRGSYEQYF. Complete variable domain (other parts from reference TRBV19 and TRBJ2-7): DGGITQSPKYLFRKEGQNVTLSCEQNLNHDAMYWYRQDPGQGLRLIYYSQIVNDFQKGDIAEGYSVSREKKESFPLTVTSAQKNPTAFYLCASSSQRGSYEQYFGPGTRLTVT.

This clone was counted a single time. This sequence joins TRBV2 and TRBJ2-1; 7 bases align to TRBD1. The CDR3 is 12 residues long. Germline CDR1 is SNHLY and CDR2 is FYNNEI. J gave up 6 bases and V 5 bases, and 1 base lay outside the gene matches. This CDR3 is CASSRDSNEQFF. The CDR3 DNA is TGTGCCAGCAGTCGGGACAGCAATGAGCAGTTCTTC.

The J gene is TRBJ2-1, the V gene TRBV15; TRBD1 might be the D (5 bases). The CDR3 extends over 14 amino acids. In germline, CDR1 is LNHNV, CDR2 YYDKDF (reference sequence). Trimming took 7 bases from V and 5 from J, leaving 15 bases between them. The CDR3 sequence: CATTPGLGHNEQFF. CDR3 nucleotides: TGTGCCACCACCCCAGGGCTAGGCCACAATGAGCAGTTCTTC.

The chain employs TRBV19 and TRBJ1-6; no firm D call. CDR1 and CDR2 from the germline V gene are LNHDA and SQIVND (reference sequence). V lost 0 bases and J lost 9, with 15 bases in between. The CDR3 runs 16 residues. This chain's CDR3 is CASSIDLGGIGSPLHF. CDR3 in DNA: TGTGCCAGTAGTATAGATCTAGGCGGGATAGGTTCACCCCTCCACTTT.

This chain connects TRBV6-1 to TRBJ2-5; possible D gene TRBD2, 5 bases. CDR3 length equals 15 residues. Germline V gene data show CDR1 as MNHNS and CDR2 as SASEGT. Trimming left V 5 bases short and J 0 bases short, with 13 bases between. CDR3 DNA: TGTGCCAGCAGTCCCGCGGGTAGATACCAAGAGACCCAGTACTTC. It is translated as CASSPAGRYQETQYF.